This TCR beta chain is drawn from a study of beta chain features in type 1 diabetes. The CDR3 contains 13 residues. Per the germline V gene, CDR1 is SGDLS and CDR2 is YYNGEE. V lost 2 bases to trimming and J lost 2 bases, with 8 bases between them. This clone was seen a few times. All of the isolated RNA was reverse transcribed, so expressed TCRB transcripts were sequenced. Profiled with immunoSEQ multiplex PCR; TCRdb holds only in-frame clones, not every one. The table lists hundreds of thousands of clones, 15% to 18% of them singletons. The sequence derives from a man younger than 30 in good health. The sequenced sample was naive CD4+ T cells from blood. The gene calls are TRBV9 and TRBJ2-7; D remains unclear. CDR3 sequence (DNA): TGTGCCAGCAGCGTCGGGCCCACCTACGAGCAGTACTTC. This gives the protein CASSVGPTYEQYF.